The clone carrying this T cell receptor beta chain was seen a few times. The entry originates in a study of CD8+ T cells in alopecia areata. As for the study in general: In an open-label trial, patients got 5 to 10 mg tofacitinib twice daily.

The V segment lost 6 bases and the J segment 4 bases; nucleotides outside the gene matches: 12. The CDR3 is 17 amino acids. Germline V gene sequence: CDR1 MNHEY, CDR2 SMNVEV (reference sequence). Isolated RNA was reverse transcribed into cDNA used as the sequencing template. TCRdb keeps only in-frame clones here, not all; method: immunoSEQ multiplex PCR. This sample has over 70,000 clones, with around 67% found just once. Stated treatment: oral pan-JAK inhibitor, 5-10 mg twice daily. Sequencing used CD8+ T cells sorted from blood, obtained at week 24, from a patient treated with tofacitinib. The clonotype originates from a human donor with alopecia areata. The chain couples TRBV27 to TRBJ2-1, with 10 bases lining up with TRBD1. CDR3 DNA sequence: TGTGCCAGCAGCAATTTTCGACAGGGGGCGGCGTACAATGAGCAGTTCTTC. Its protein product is CASSNFRQGAAYNEQFF.